This T cell receptor (beta chain) was identified in a study of yellow fever vaccine responses in identical twins (dated by TCRdb to 2017 to 2018). Some background on the complete study: In the study, vaccine-responding T cell clones were precisely tracked in identical twins.

This clonotype came up a few times. Its antigen remains unidentified. No much larger clone exists at a distance of one base, and base qualities are not known. Clipping removes 4 bases from V and 0 bases from J, with 11 as the unmatched junction base count. CDR1 and CDR2, per the germline V gene (reference sequence), are SGHAT and FQDESV. Spanning cysteine to phenylalanine, the CDR3 consists of 17 amino acids. The CDR3 DNA has 51 bases and is translated from base 1. Paper-wide results and their limitations: According to the authors, in identical twins the way T cells responded to vaccination appeared partly convergent and partly personalized.

To prepare the library, RT-PCR was applied. TCRdb records Illumina HiSeq 2500 as the sequencer. TCRdb applied fastp at Q25 and MiXCR to the public reads, then kept only in-frame beta chains. Rows merge per CDR3 protein into single entries with the most common DNA and genes. For this sample there are more than 15,000 distinct CDR3 sequences; 65% to 75% appear just once. The leading ten clones occupy 2% to 2.5% of the sample. The source of this sequence is a woman between 18 and 29 years old who received the yellow fever vaccine. Donor details come from another sample of the same person, matched by shared clones. This material consisted of T cells from blood (PBMCs), unsorted or a sorted subset (not recorded which), taken before or after yellow fever vaccination (not recorded which). This chain is built from TRBV11-1 and TRBJ1-1; the junction holds 7 bases that match TRBD1. The CDR3 loop reads CASSSLQGRGMNTEAFF. The DNA sequence follows: TGTGCCAGCAGCTCACTACAGGGGAGGGGGATGAACACTGAAGCTTTCTTT.